The 10 T cell receptor beta chains reported below all come from one sample, sequenced in a study of blood T cell repertoires in COVID-19. Sequenced by immunoSEQ multiplex PCR; TCRdb stores in-frame clones only, minus some. This table holds under 300,000 clones, 85% to 95% found once. Material for sequencing was PBMCs or T cells enriched from blood (not recorded which). These receptors were taken from a woman between 18 and 30 years old who had recovered from COVID-19.

This clone has only one observation. The V and J genes are TRBV11-1 and TRBJ1-2, with a tentative D call TRBD1 (6 bases). The V end lost 5 bases, the J end lost 5 bases, and 18 bases lay between the germline ends. Germline assignment: CDR1 SGHAT and CDR2 FQDESV (reference sequence). The CDR3 covers 15 residues. CDR3 sequence reads: CASSPVQGKGYGYTF. The CDR3 region has the DNA TGTGCCAGCAGCCCAGTTCAGGGGAAAGGGTATGGCTACACCTTC.

The chain recombines TRBV11-3 with TRBJ1-4; D uncertain. The CDR3 runs to 13 residues. CDR1 is SGHNT, CDR2 YENEEA, per germline. V lost 1 base and J 5 bases, leaving 5 bases between the germline ends. CDR3 residues: CASSLAGNEKLFF. The CDR3 region has the DNA TGTGCCAGCAGCTTAGCGGGGAATGAAAAACTGTTTTTT.

The chain recombines TRBV28 with TRBJ1-5; D is unclear. From germline, CDR1 is MDHEN and CDR2 SYDVKM. The CDR3 sequence is 15 residues long. Trimming cost V 7 bases and J 4 bases, with 17 bases left between them. The CDR3 is CASKVVTLKNQPQHF. The CDR3 nucleotides read TGTGCCAGCAAGGTTGTAACACTAAAAAATCAGCCCCAGCATTTT.

V usage is TRBV7-9 and J usage is TRBJ2-1, with D tentatively TRBD2 (5 bases). V was pared by 3 bases and J by 8 bases, with 14 bases between. Germline V gives CDR1 SEHNR, CDR2 FQNEAQ (reference sequence). This CDR3 region has 14 residues. CDR3 sequence (DNA): TGTGCCAGCAGCTTGACACTAGTAGAGGATGAGCAGTTCTTC. Amino acid sequence: CASSLTLVEDEQFF.

The chain couples TRBV19 to TRBJ1-4, with D maybe TRBD1 (6 bases). The V end lost 6 bases, the J end lost 6 bases, and 14 bases lay between the germline ends. Germline assignment: CDR1 LNHDA and CDR2 SQIVND (reference sequence). The CDR3 totals 14 residues. Here the CDR3 DNA reads TGTGCCAGTAGAAGGGGGATCACGGATGAAAAACTGTTTTTT. Translation gives CASRRGITDEKLFF.

This clone has only one observation. The V and J genes are TRBV10-3 and TRBJ2-3; the D is unclear. The CDR3 length is 14 residues. Per the germline V gene, CDR1 is ENHRY and CDR2 is SYGVKD. Trimming took 3 bases from V and 6 from J, leaving 13 bases between them. In nucleotides, the CDR3 is TGTGCCATCAGTGAAAGAGTACCCCCGGATACGCAGTATTTT. This gives the protein CAISERVPPDTQYF.

The rearrangement links TRBV29-1 to TRBJ1-1; perhaps TRBD1 as D (6 bases). Trimming cost V 5 bases and J 6 bases, with 13 bases left between them. Germline V gives CDR1 SQVTM, CDR2 ANQGSEA. This CDR3 comprises 12 residues. The DNA for the CDR3 is TGCAGCGTTTGGGACACTCGGTCTGAAGCTTTCTTT. This sequence encodes CSVWDTRSEAFF.

This chain joins TRBV29-1 and TRBJ1-1; 8 nucleotides line up with TRBD1. The CDR3 is 16 residues long. J was trimmed by 1 base and V by 4 bases; bases with no gene match: 11. The germline CDR1 and CDR2 sequences are SQVTM and ANQGSEA. Written as DNA, the CDR3 is TGCAGCGTTGCCGGACAGGGCTCAAATTGGAACACTGAAGCTTTCTTT. Encoded protein: CSVAGQGSNWNTEAFF.

CDR3 protein: CASSLELANTGELFF. CDR3 coding DNA: TGTGCCAGCAGCCTGGAGCTCGCGAACACCGGGGAGCTGTTTTTT. The chain uses TRBV4-2 and TRBJ2-2; D is unclear. Germline-derived CDR1 and CDR2 are LGHNA and YNFKEQ. This CDR3 has 15 amino acids. Trimming took 4 bases from V and 0 from J, leaving 9 bases between them.

This chain joins TRBV3-1 (or the pseudogene TRBV3-2) and TRBJ1-3, with D unresolved. Germline CDR1 is LGHDT and CDR2 is YNNKEL (reference sequence). V gave up 4 bases and J gave up 8 bases, with 24 bases separating them. This CDR3 comprises 17 residues. The CDR3 sequence: CASSLLNSGASLDTIYF. The DNA of the CDR3 is TGTGCCAGCAGCCTATTGAACAGTGGCGCCAGCTTGGACACCATATATTTT.